One sample yielded the 13 T cell receptor beta chains listed below, sequenced in a study of blood T cells in healthy people across ages. A J-beta primer mix and a sample-barcoded 5' primer were used in a second PCR of roughly 7 to 12 cycles. TCRdb re-called the 5' RACE reads through MiXCR, storing one row per CDR3 protein. The sample carries 950,000 to 1,200,000 distinct CDR3 sequences, roughly two fifths recorded once. Sequencing was done on a sample of blood. Every receptor here comes from a man younger than 30 in good health.

This chain connects TRBV11-1 to TRBJ2-7, with 7 bases fitting TRBD2. The CDR3 covers 13 residues. V was clipped by 4 bases and J by 4 bases; unmatched bases: 4. Germline CDR1 SGHAT, CDR2 FQDESV (reference sequence). CDR3 protein: CASSWTSRYEQYF. Here the CDR3 DNA reads TGTGCCAGCAGCTGGACTAGTAGGTACGAGCAGTACTTC.

V is TRBV10-3 and J is TRBJ1-1; tentative D call: TRBD1 (5 bases). V lost 8 bases to trimming and J lost 0 bases, with 22 bases between them. The CDR3 covers 17 residues. The germline V gene has CDR1 ENHRY and CDR2 SYGVKD. The CDR3 nucleotides read TGTGCCATCGGTGGATCCAGGGACGGGGCCCTGAACACTGAAGCTTTCTTT. This codes for CAIGGSRDGALNTEAFF.

Remarks on this clonotype: Sequence at one end of the junction differs from germline and may be a read error. This chain connects TRBV12-3 or TRBV12-4 to TRBJ2-1; TRBD2 might be the D (5 bases). CDR3 length equals 16 residues. CDR3 amino acids: CAGSLTGSGPTDEQFF. Written as DNA, the CDR3 is TGTGCCGGCAGTTTAACTGGAAGCGGTCCTACGGATGAGCAGTTCTTC.

This chain uses TRBV7-9 with TRBJ2-1; D not resolved. The V gene lost 6 bases and the J gene lost 14 bases, with 20 bases spanning the gap. This CDR3 contains 13 residues. Germline CDR1 reads SEHNR; CDR2 reads FQNEAQ (reference sequence). The CDR3 coding sequence is TGTGCCAGCAGACAAGAGTTAGGGCAAATAAAGTTCTTC. It codes for CASRQELGQIKFF.

This clonotype was picked up a small number of times. The CDR3 region is CASSAGLRETQYF. The CDR3 nucleotides read TGCGCCAGCAGCGCGGGACTAAGGGAGACCCAGTACTTC. V and J are TRBV5-1 and TRBJ2-5; 7 bases map to TRBD2. This CDR3 is 13 amino acids long. After removal of 4 bases from V and 5 bases from J, the junction contained 5 bases not matched to a gene. Germline V gene data show CDR1 as SGHRS and CDR2 as YFSETQ.

As regards this clonotype: Mismatch with germline at one junction end may stem from a read error. J is TRBJ2-7 and V is TRBV5-4; D possibly uses TRBD1 or TRBD2 (5 bases each). CDR1 and CDR2 (germline): SGHNT, YYREEE (reference sequence). The CDR3 covers 15 residues. The CDR3 loop reads CASSSSGTASYERYF. CDR3 in DNA: TGTGCCAGCAGCTCATCCGGGACGGCCTCCTACGAGCGGTACTTC.

V gene TRBV5-1 combines with J gene TRBJ1-1; a weak D match, TRBD1 (6 bases). The CDR3 has 13 amino acids. Germline V CDR1 and CDR2: SGHRS, YFSETQ. Trimming left V 4 bases short and J 8 bases short, with 15 bases between. Here the CDR3 reads CASSVEGEGEAFF. The CDR3 region has the DNA TGCGCCAGCAGCGTGGAGGGGGAGGGAGAAGCTTTCTTT. The whole variable domain, filled in from reference TRBV5-1 and TRBJ1-1, reads KAGVTQTPRYLIKTRGQQVTLSCSPISGHRSVSWYQQTPGQGLQFLFEYFSETQRNKGNFPGRFSGRQFSNSRSEMNVSTLELGDSALYLCASSVEGEGEAFFGQGTRLTVV.

The chain has TRBV11-2 and TRBJ1-1; tentatively, D is TRBD1 (6 bases). With 9 bases removed from V and 3 bases from J, the gap between germline ends came to 20 bases. The CDR3 is 15 amino acids. Germline-derived CDR1 and CDR2 are SGHAT and FQNNGV. CDR3 amino acids: CASSSQGLSDTEAFF. DNA of the CDR3: TGTGCCAGTAGTTCACAGGGCCTCTCGGACACTGAAGCTTTCTTT.

This chain joins TRBV7-2 and TRBJ1-4; no reliable D call. Germline V gene lookup returns CDR1 SGHTA and CDR2 FQGNSA. This CDR3 has 15 residues. V was cut by 6 bases and J by 3 bases, with 14 bases left in between. The CDR3 DNA reads as TGTGCCAGCAGTCAAGCGATGGGCGCTAATGAAAAACTGTTTTTT. This sequence encodes CASSQAMGANEKLFF. The entire variable domain, with the rest obtained from reference TRBV7-2 and TRBJ1-4, is as follows: GAGVSQSPSNKVTEKGKDVELRCDPISGHTALYWYRQSLGQGLEFLIYFQGNSAPDKSGLPSDRFSAERTGGSVSTLTIQRTQQEDSAVYLCASSQAMGANEKLFFGSGTQLSVL.

A few counts support this clonotype. This chain uses TRBV5-1 with TRBJ1-1; 12 bases line up with TRBD1. CDR1 and CDR2 (germline): SGHRS, YFSETQ. Unmatched junction bases numbered 1, after V lost 5 bases and J lost 2 bases. The CDR3 has 14 amino acids. The CDR3 nucleotides read TGCGCCAGCAGGGGGACAGGGGGCAACACTGAAGCTTTCTTT. Protein: CASRGTGGNTEAFF.

The chain recombines TRBV6-5 with TRBJ2-1; D is unclear. The CDR3 loop spans 15 amino acids. V lost 4 bases and J 3 bases, leaving 13 bases between the germline ends. The germline V gene has CDR1 MNHEY and CDR2 SVGAGI. Here the CDR3 reads CASSFHGIDYNEQFF. DNA of the CDR3: TGTGCCAGCAGTTTCCATGGGATTGACTACAATGAGCAGTTCTTC.

Of note for this clonotype: This may come from a read error, since a much larger clone is one base off. J is TRBJ2-5 and V is TRBV11-2; D ambiguous. The J call is uncertain, as TRBJ2-7 better fits the DNA end. This CDR3 region has 16 residues. Germline V CDR1 and CDR2: SGHAT, FQNNGV. CDR3 loop: CASSLEKVSIGYEQYF. The DNA of the CDR3 is TGTGCCAGCAGCTTAGAAAAGGTTTCGATTGGATACGAGCAGTACTTC.

This chain links TRBV12-3 or TRBV12-4 with TRBJ2-1; perhaps TRBD2 as D (6 bases). This CDR3 contains 14 residues. V was cut by 11 bases and J by 7 bases, with 21 bases left in between. The CDR3 sequence: CAGAVGGLLNEQFF. CDR3 nucleotides: TGTGCCGGGGCCGTCGGGGGATTGTTGAATGAGCAGTTCTTC.